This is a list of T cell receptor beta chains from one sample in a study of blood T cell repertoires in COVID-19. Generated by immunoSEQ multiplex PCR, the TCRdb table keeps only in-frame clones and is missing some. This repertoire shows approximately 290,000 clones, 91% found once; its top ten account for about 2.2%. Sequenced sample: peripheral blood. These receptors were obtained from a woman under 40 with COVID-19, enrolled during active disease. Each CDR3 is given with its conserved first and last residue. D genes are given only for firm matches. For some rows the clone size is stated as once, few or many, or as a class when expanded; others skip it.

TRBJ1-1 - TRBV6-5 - TGTGCCAGCAGTCAATACGGGAACACTGAAGCTTTCTTT CASSQYGNTEAFF
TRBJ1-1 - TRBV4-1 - TGCGCCAGCAGCCAAGAATCACAGGGCAACACTGAAGCTTTCTTT CASSQESQGNTEAFF
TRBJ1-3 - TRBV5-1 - TGCGCCAGCAGCTTGCAGGGACTGTATGGTGGAAACACCATATATTTT CASSLQGLYGGNTIYF
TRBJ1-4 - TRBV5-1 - TGCGCCAGCAGCGCAGGGGCGGTGCGTGAAAAACTGTTTTTT CASSAGAVREKLFF
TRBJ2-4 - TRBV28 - TGTGCCAGCAGTTGGGAGGCAAGAGGAAACATTCAGTACTTC CASSWEARGNIQYF
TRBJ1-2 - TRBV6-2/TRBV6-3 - TGTGCCAGCAGTTTCTCCCTTCCTTATGGCTACACCTTC CASSFSLPYGYTF
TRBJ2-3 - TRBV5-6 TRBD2 TGTGCCAGCAGTCCCACTAGCGGGAGCCCAGATACGCAGTATTTT CASSPTSGSPDTQYF
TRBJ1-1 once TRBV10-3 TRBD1 TGTGCCACGACAGGGGGAGCTGAAGCTTTCTTT CATTGGAEAFF
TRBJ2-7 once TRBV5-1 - TGCGCCAGCAGCCCGGACACCCGCTCCTACGAGCAGTACTTC CASSPDTRSYEQYF
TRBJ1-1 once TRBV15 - TGTGCCACCAGCTTAGAGAGCCCGCTACTGCAGAACACTGAAGCTTTCTTT CATSLESPLLQNTEAFF
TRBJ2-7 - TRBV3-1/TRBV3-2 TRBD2 TGTGCCAGCAGCCCAATTCTAGCGGGATCGTACTCCTACGAGCAGTACTTC CASSPILAGSYSYEQYF
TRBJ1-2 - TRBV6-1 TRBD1 TGTGCCAGCAGTGAAGAGGGCCCGACAGGGGGCGGACGTCGTGTAAGCTACACCTTC CASSEEGPTGGGRRVSYTF
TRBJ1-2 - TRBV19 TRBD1 TGTGCCAGTAGTATGGGGGACAGGGGAGACTATGGCTACACCTTC CASSMGDRGDYGYTF
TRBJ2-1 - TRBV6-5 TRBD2 TGTGCCAGCGTCCCGACTAGCGGGAGTATCTATGAGCAGTTCTTC CASVPTSGSIYEQFF
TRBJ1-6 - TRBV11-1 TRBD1 TGTGCCAGCAGCAACTGGGACAGCCCTAAGGCCCTCCACTTT CASSNWDSPKALHF
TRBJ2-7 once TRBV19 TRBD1 TGTGCCAGTAGTCCAGGGGGCGCGCACCACGAGCAGTACTTC CASSPGGAHHEQYF
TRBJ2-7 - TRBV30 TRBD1 TGTGCCTCCGGACAGGCAAGCTCCTACGAGCAGTACTTC CASGQASSYEQYF
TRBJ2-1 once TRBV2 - TGTGCCAGCAGGGGTGGGCGACAGTACAATGAGCAGTTCTTC CASRGGRQYNEQFF
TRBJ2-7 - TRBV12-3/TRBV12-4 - TGTGCCAGCAGTTTATCTTCAGGCGAGCAGTACTTC CASSLSSGEQYF
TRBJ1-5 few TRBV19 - TGTGCCAGTAGGAACATCCAATTCGATCAGCCCCAGCATTTT CASRNIQFDQPQHF
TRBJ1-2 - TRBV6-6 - TGTGCCAGCAGTTCAGGATATGGCTACACCTTC CASSSGYGYTF
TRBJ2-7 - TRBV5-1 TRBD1 TGCGCCAGCAGCTCGGCAGGGACAGGGTTCGACGAGCAGTACTTC CASSSAGTGFDEQYF
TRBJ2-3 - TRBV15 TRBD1 TGTGCCACCAGCAGATACAGGGGAGATACGCAGTATTTT CATSRYRGDTQYF
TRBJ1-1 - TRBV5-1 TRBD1 TGCGCCAGCAGCTCGTCCGTACCACAGGGGTTGTCTGAAGCTTTCTTT CASSSSVPQGLSEAFF
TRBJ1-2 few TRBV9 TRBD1 TGTGCCAGCACCGACCTTGGGACAGAAGATGGCTACACCTTC CASTDLGTEDGYTF
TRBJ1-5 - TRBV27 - TGTGCCAGCAGTTTACAGGGATTTCAGCCCCAGCATTTT CASSLQGFQPQHF
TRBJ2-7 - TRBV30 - TGTGCCTGGAGTGTCCAGGGATACGAGCAGTACTTC CAWSVQGYEQYF
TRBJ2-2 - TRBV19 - TGTGCCAGTAGTATGGGGCAGGGTCGTGACACCGGGGAGCTGTTTTTT CASSMGQGRDTGELFF
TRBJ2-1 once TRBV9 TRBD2 TGTGCCAGCAGCTCGGACGGACTAGCGGGAGATGAGCAGTTCTTC CASSSDGLAGDEQFF
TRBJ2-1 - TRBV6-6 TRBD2 TGTGCCAGCAGCCCCTACCGGACTAGCGCCGACAATGAGCAGTTCTTC CASSPYRTSADNEQFF
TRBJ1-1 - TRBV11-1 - TGTGCCAGCAGCTTAGGGCCCGCACCAACCAACACTGAAGCTTTCTTT CASSLGPAPTNTEAFF
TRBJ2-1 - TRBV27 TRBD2 TGTGCCAGCAGTTTAAGCGGGGGCGCCTACAATGAGCAGTTCTTC CASSLSGGAYNEQFF
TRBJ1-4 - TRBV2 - TGTGCCAGCAGTGGAGAGACTAATGAAAAACTGTTTTTT CASSGETNEKLFF
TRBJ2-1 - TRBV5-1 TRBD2 TGCGCCAGCCAGAAGGGACTAGCGGGACCTCACAATGAGCAGTTCTTC CASQKGLAGPHNEQFF
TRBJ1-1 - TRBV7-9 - TGTGCCAGCAGCCCGTCCGGGGGGGAAGCTTTCTTT CASSPSGGEAFF
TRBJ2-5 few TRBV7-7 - TGTGCCAGCAGCTCAACAGGGCCCCGGGACCCGCGAGAGACCCAGTACTTC CASSSTGPRDPRETQYF
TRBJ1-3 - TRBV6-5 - TGTGCCAGCAGCGAGGGTAGCTCTGGAAACACCATATATTTT CASSEGSSGNTIYF
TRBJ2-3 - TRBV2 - TGTGCCAGCAGTGAACCCTTGATTCCGCAGGGGCGGTCTTTTGGCACAGATACGCAGTATTTT CASSEPLIPQGRSFGTDTQYF
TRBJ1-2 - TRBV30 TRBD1 TGTGCCTGGAGTGCCCTCCGGACAGGGAGAAACTACACCTTC CAWSALRTGRNYTF
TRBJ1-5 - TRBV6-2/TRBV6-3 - TGTGCCAGCACTTACGGACAGATAAGCAATCAGCCCCAGCATTTT CASTYGQISNQPQHF